One and the same sample provided the 8 T cell receptor beta chains below, sequenced in a study of blood T cell repertoires in COVID-19 (TCRdb year 2020). Library construction relied on the immunoSEQ multiplex PCR assay. TCRdb obtained this table from immuneACCESS and retained in-frame rearrangements with V and J assigned. These tables miss some clones; where compared with another copy, unresolved V genes account for less than half of the shortfall, and the remainder is unexplained. The table for this sample lists 230,000 or so clones; around 80% of them were counted only once. The ten largest clones add up to more than 1.2% of the sample. The sequenced sample was peripheral blood. These receptors all come from a middle-aged woman who had recovered from COVID-19.

The gene calls are TRBV6-5 and TRBJ2-1; 9 bases align to TRBD2. CDR1 and CDR2 (germline): MNHEY, SVGAGI. This CDR3 contains 15 residues. After removal of 5 bases from V and 5 bases from J, the junction contained 7 bases not matched to a gene. In nucleotides, the CDR3 is TGTGCCAGCAGTCTGACTAGCGGAAACCACAATGAGCAGTTCTTC. It translates to CASSLTSGNHNEQFF.

This clone came up a few times. The chain combines TRBV10-2 with TRBJ1-1, with TRBD1 as a possible D gene (6 bases). Trimming removed 6 bases at V and 3 bases at J, with 14 bases between. Germline V CDR1 and CDR2: WSHSY, SAAADI. The CDR3 has 14 residues. The CDR3 DNA reads TGCGCCAGCAGACTTACAGGGTTCGACACTGAAGCTTTCTTT. As protein: CASRLTGFDTEAFF.

This clone was seen more than once but under ten times. The rearrangement links TRBV6-5 to TRBJ1-3; 9 nucleotides line up with TRBD1. The V gene end was trimmed by 6 bases and the J gene end by 6 bases; junction bases not matched to a gene: 6. This CDR3 is 14 amino acids long. Germline loops: CDR1 MNHEY, CDR2 SVGAGI. As DNA, the CDR3 is TGTGCCAGCAGCTCGGACAGGGGCGTAAACACCATATATTTT. The encoded protein is CASSSDRGVNTIYF.

The chain employs TRBV12-3 or TRBV12-4 and TRBJ1-2; D not certain. V was shortened by 3 bases and J by 5 bases, with 7 bases between the two germline ends. The CDR3 covers 12 residues. CDR3 sequence: CASSFTVYGYTF. The CDR3 region has the DNA TGTGCCAGCAGTTTTACAGTTTATGGCTACACCTTC.

The V call is TRBV5-1, the J call TRBJ1-1, with D possibly matching TRBD1 (5 bases). The CDR3 runs 11 residues. Deletions cut 5 bases from V and 11 bases from J, with 13 bases between. From germline, CDR1 is SGHRS and CDR2 YFSETQ. CDR3 nucleotide sequence: TGCGCCAGCAGATTCAGGGCAGACGCTTTCTTT. As protein: CASRFRADAFF.

V gene TRBV3-1 (or the pseudogene TRBV3-2) combines with J gene TRBJ1-1; 7 bases line up with TRBD1. V dropped 0 bases and J dropped 2; count of bases not matched to a gene: 15. The CDR3 length is 19 residues. CDR1 is LGHDT, CDR2 YNNKEL, per germline (reference sequence). CDR3 sequence (DNA): TGTGCCAGCAGCCAAGATCTGGTGGAGGGGGCACTTATAAACACTGAAGCTTTCTTT. Encoded protein: CASSQDLVEGALINTEAFF.

The chain uses TRBV6-5 and TRBJ2-2; possible D gene TRBD1, 7 bases. V dropped 8 bases and J dropped 1 base, with 11 bases sitting between them. The CDR3 sequence is 14 residues long. From germline, CDR1 is MNHEY and CDR2 SVGAGI. The chain's CDR3 is CASRRGRNTGELFF. The CDR3 bases are TGTGCCAGCCGGAGGGGGCGGAACACCGGGGAGCTGTTTTTT.

The rearrangement links TRBV2 to TRBJ2-6; TRBD2 agrees at 15 bases. Per germline, CDR1 SNHLY and CDR2 FYNNEI. The V segment lost 4 bases and the J segment 3 bases; nucleotides outside the gene matches: 4. The CDR3 has 18 residues. The CDR3 here is CASSAGLAGGLGANVLTF. The CDR3 DNA reads as TGTGCCAGCAGTGCAGGACTAGCGGGGGGGCTTGGGGCCAACGTCCTGACTTTC.